This is a list of T cell receptor beta chains from one sample in a study of T cell responses to AZD1222 COVID-19 vaccine. The assay was immunoSEQ multiplex PCR, and TCRdb's table has in-frame clones only and misses some. The sample records some 120,000 clones, around 88% being singletons. This specimen was peripheral blood, taken on day 0 of AZD1222 vaccination. These receptors were collected from an adult in good health. CDR3s include the opening cysteine and the closing phenylalanine or tryptophan. The D gene is left open where the match is weak. A row's size may be missing; if present it is once, few, many or a size class.

J,D,V,size,DNA,CDR3
TRBJ2-5,.,TRBV11-3,.,TGTGCCAGCAGCCTAGGCAGGGCTTCTGAGACCCAGTACTTC,CASSLGRASETQYF
TRBJ1-6,.,TRBV19,.,TGTGCCAGTAGTAGGGCGGCAGGGCAGGCTGCGAATTCACCCCTCCACTTT,CASSRAAGQAANSPLHF
TRBJ1-2,.,TRBV11-2,.,TGTGCCAGCAGCTTAGGGTCGGGAGAATTTTATGGCTACACCTTC,CASSLGSGEFYGYTF
TRBJ2-7,TRBD1,TRBV6-2/TRBV6-3,.,TGTGCCAGCAGTTCGCAGGGGGTAGTCAGAAACGAGCAGTACTTC,CASSSQGVVRNEQYF
TRBJ2-5,TRBD2,TRBV10-2,.,TGCGCCAGCAGTACGGGACTAGCGGGGGAGGAGACCCAGTACTTC,CASSTGLAGEETQYF
TRBJ2-7,.,TRBV11-2,.,TGTGCCAGCAGCCCAAGCCTGAGGGGGGCCAGGAAAGACTACGAGCAGTACTTC,CASSPSLRGARKDYEQYF
TRBJ1-3,TRBD1,TRBV7-6,.,TGTGCCAGCAGCCCGTGGACAGGGGCTGGTGGAAACACCATATATTTT,CASSPWTGAGGNTIYF
TRBJ2-5,TRBD2,TRBV4-1,few,TGCGCCAGCAGCCAAGATAATTTTCGGGCTAGCGGGGGGACCGCCCGGGAGACCCAGTACTTC,CASSQDNFRASGGTARETQYF
TRBJ2-3,TRBD1,TRBV5-6,.,TGTGCCAGCACCATAAGACAGGGCGGGCCGGGGTCCACAGATACGCAGTATTTT,CASTIRQGGPGSTDTQYF
TRBJ1-5,.,TRBV28,.,TGTGCCAGCATTCAAGGAGATAGATTGGATCAGCCCCAGCATTTT,CASIQGDRLDQPQHF
TRBJ2-1,.,TRBV18,.,TGTGCCAGCTCAGTTCAAGAGCGGGCTCTCTACAATGAGCAGTTCTTC,CASSVQERALYNEQFF
TRBJ1-1,.,TRBV18,.,TGTGCCAGCTCACCGACGGAGGGCACTGAAGCTTTCTTT,CASSPTEGTEAFF
TRBJ1-5,.,TRBV6-5,.,TGTGCCAGCAGTTACACCCACGATAGCAATCAGCCCCAGCATTTT,CASSYTHDSNQPQHF
TRBJ1-2,TRBD1,TRBV29-1,.,TGCAGCGTTGAAGATAATTGGACAGGGAATGGCTACACCTTC,CSVEDNWTGNGYTF
TRBJ1-3,.,TRBV19,few,TGTGCCAGTAGTATCGACAGTGCGGGAAACACCATATATTTT,CASSIDSAGNTIYF
TRBJ1-3,.,TRBV10-2,.,TGCGCCAGCAGTAGGACAGAGGGAAACACCATATATTTT,CASSRTEGNTIYF
TRBJ2-5,TRBD1,TRBV18,.,TGTGCCAGCTCACCCGAACGGACAGGGGGGACGGAGACCCAGTACTTC,CASSPERTGGTETQYF
TRBJ1-3,TRBD1,TRBV27,.,TGTGCCAGCAGTCCTCGGGACAGCTACTCTGGAAACACCATATATTTT,CASSPRDSYSGNTIYF
TRBJ1-2,TRBD1,TRBV7-2,.,TGTGCCAGCACCACCGACAGGGCGCTTGGCTACACCTTC,CASTTDRALGYTF
TRBJ1-1,.,TRBV3-1/TRBV3-2,.,TGTGCCAGCAGCCAAGAAGGGGGGCGCACTGAAGCTTTCTTT,CASSQEGGRTEAFF
TRBJ2-2,.,TRBV7-3,.,TGTGCCAGCAGCGTAGCGACCGGGGAGCTGTTTTTT,CASSVATGELFF
TRBJ2-7,.,TRBV28,once,TGTGCCAGCAGTGCCGCGGGACGAGGGGTTTACGAGCAGTACTTC,CASSAAGRGVYEQYF
TRBJ2-7,.,TRBV4-3,.,TGCGCCAGCAGCCAAGATCGGGCCACCTACGAGCAGTACTTC,CASSQDRATYEQYF
TRBJ2-5,TRBD2,TRBV2,.,TGTGCCAGCATAGACCTCGGGGGGAAGATGGGAGAGACCCAGTACTTC,CASIDLGGKMGETQYF
TRBJ2-7,.,TRBV7-2,once,TGTGCCAGCAGTCGGGACAATTTGAGGGGAAGCGAGCAGTACTTC,CASSRDNLRGSEQYF
TRBJ1-1,.,TRBV4-3,.,TGCGCCAGCAGCCAAGGCCTACAATCGACTGAAGCTTTCTTT,CASSQGLQSTEAFF
TRBJ1-5,.,TRBV12-3/TRBV12-4,few,TGTGCCAGCAGTTTAATGGGTCAGCCCCAGCATTTT,CASSLMGQPQHF
TRBJ1-1,.,TRBV6-2/TRBV6-3,.,TGTGCCAGCAGTTATGTAGCAGGGGTTTCTGAAGCTTTCTTT,CASSYVAGVSEAFF
TRBJ2-5,.,TRBV3-1/TRBV3-2,.,TGTGCCAGCAGCCAAGCAGGTGAGGAGACCCAGTACTTC,CASSQAGEETQYF
TRBJ2-7,.,TRBV7-8,.,TGTGCCAGCAGCTTAGGGGATTACGAGCAGTACTTC,CASSLGDYEQYF
TRBJ1-2,TRBD1,TRBV3-1/TRBV3-2,once,TGTGCCAGCAGCCCCAGGACAGGGGCTAACTATGGCTACACCTTC,CASSPRTGANYGYTF
TRBJ2-1,.,TRBV5-1,.,TGCGCCAGCAGCACCGAGGTCAATGAGCAGTTCTTC,CASSTEVNEQFF
TRBJ1-5,.,TRBV28,.,TGTGCCAGCAGTTTGACACCGGGGGTAACGTCGAATCAGCCCCAGCATTTT,CASSLTPGVTSNQPQHF
TRBJ1-1,.,TRBV10-3,.,TGTGCCATCAGTGAGTCGTTGGGGGGCCGGGACACTGAAGCTTTCTTT,CAISESLGGRDTEAFF
TRBJ2-1,.,TRBV7-2,.,TGTGCCAGCAGCCGCGGGGGCGGGGAGCAGTTCTTC,CASSRGGGEQFF
TRBJ2-2,.,TRBV7-9,.,TGTGCCAGCATGCAGGACAGATTCACCGGGGAGCTGTTTTTT,CASMQDRFTGELFF
TRBJ2-7,.,TRBV4-2,.,TGTGCCAGCAGCCAGGAAAGAATCTCGGGAACATCCTCCTACGAGCAGTACTTC,CASSQERISGTSSYEQYF
TRBJ2-3,.,TRBV11-3,.,TGTGCCAGCAGCTTAGATCTGACAGATACGCAGTATTTT,CASSLDLTDTQYF
TRBJ1-5,TRBD1,TRBV3-1/TRBV3-2,.,TGTGCCAGCAGCCAAGACGGACAGGGAAGAAGTCAGCCCCAGCATTTT,CASSQDGQGRSQPQHF
TRBJ2-1,.,TRBV2,.,TGTGCCAGCATGGTCAGCAATGAGCAGTTCTTC,CASMVSNEQFF
TRBJ1-2,.,TRBV29-1,.,TGCAGCGTTGGGGGGGGCGGAATCTCTAACTATGGCTACACCTTC,CSVGGGGISNYGYTF
TRBJ2-7,.,TRBV7-3,.,TGTGCCAGCAGCTTAACGCCGGGGGCCTCTCTCTACGAGCAGTACTTC,CASSLTPGASLYEQYF
TRBJ2-1,TRBD1,TRBV7-8,.,TGTGCCAGCAGCTTAGCGACAGGGAGCTCCTACAATGAGCAGTTCTTC,CASSLATGSSYNEQFF
TRBJ1-2,TRBD1,TRBV5-1,.,TGCGCCAGCAGCGAAGGGGGCCGGGGCAGGGACTATGGCTACACCTTC,CASSEGGRGRDYGYTF
TRBJ1-2,.,TRBV28,.,TGTGCCAGCAGTTTGGATTTAAACTATGGCTACACCTTC,CASSLDLNYGYTF
TRBJ1-1,.,TRBV27,.,TGTGCCAGCAGTACACAGGGACGGAACACTGAAGCTTTCTTT,CASSTQGRNTEAFF
TRBJ1-6,TRBD1,TRBV27,.,TGTGCCAGTAACGGGGGACAGGGGGTAAATTCACCCCTCCACTTT,CASNGGQGVNSPLHF
TRBJ2-3,.,TRBV7-9,.,TGTGCCAGCAGCTTCGGCAGCACAGATACGCAGTATTTT,CASSFGSTDTQYF